The clone carrying this T cell receptor beta chain was seen a few times. Its antigen is currently unknown. The junction departs from the called germline gene at one end, perhaps through a read error. TCR beta VDJ and CDR3 profiling used genomic DNA as template. TCRdb recomputed calls from the reads with MiXCR, one row per CDR3 protein. The profile shows some 220,000 distinct CDR3 sequences, around 32% of them singletons. This specimen comes from a study of CD8+CD57+ T cells in acquired aplastic anemia. Across the whole study: Yields of DNA that came from sorted CD4+ and CD8+ cells averaged approximately 3.2 ug.

General study findings and limits: It was found that twenty-nine CD8+ CDR3 sequences were shared between patients and controls. Patients were compared with controls for CD8+ Simpson's diversity, and no significant difference emerged.

This sequence was found in a human donor in good health, serving as a control. The sequencing input was sorted CD4+, CD8+, or CD8+CD57+ T cells (not recorded which) from PBMCs.

Written as DNA, the CDR3 is TGTGCCATCAGTGAGTCGATTTTCCGGGCCTACGTCCCGACTTTC. It translates to CAISESIFRAYVPTF. This chain uses TRBV10-3 with TRBJ2-6, with unresolved D. This CDR3 is 15 amino acids long. The germline CDR1 and CDR2 sequences are ENHRY and SYGVKD.